The rows below give T cell receptor beta chains drawn from one sample of a study of blood T cell repertoires in COVID-19. The repertoire was sequenced with immunoSEQ multiplex PCR; TCRdb's copy has only in-frame clones and lacks some. The sample has roughly 360,000 clones, around 87% seen once. The sample consisted of PBMCs or T cells enriched from blood (not recorded which). These receptors were obtained from a man aged 25 to 45 who had recovered from COVID-19. Each CDR3 is given with its conserved first and last residue. A D gene is named only where the DNA matches it firmly. Rows may omit the clone size; those that give it use once, few, many or a size class.

J: TRBJ2-3
D: -
size: -
V: TRBV5-1
DNA: TGCGCCAGCAGCTTGGCCCAGACAATTATTAGCACAGATACGCAGTATTTT
CDR3: CASSLAQTIISTDTQYF

J: TRBJ1-6
D: -
size: once
V: TRBV19
DNA: TGTGCCAGCGAAGATCGGGGTTTCCGTAATTCACCCCTCCACTTT
CDR3: CASEDRGFRNSPLHF

J: TRBJ2-6
D: -
size: -
V: TRBV7-9
DNA: TGTGCCAGCAGCTTCAGGGGAGCTGGGGCCAACGTCCTGACTTTC
CDR3: CASSFRGAGANVLTF

J: TRBJ1-1
D: TRBD1
size: -
V: TRBV30
DNA: TGTGCCTGGATTAAGTTCGTAGGGCAGGGGGCTAGGTACACTGAAGCTTTCTTT
CDR3: CAWIKFVGQGARYTEAFF

J: TRBJ2-3
D: TRBD2
size: -
V: TRBV11-3
DNA: TGTGCCAGCAGCTTAGATCGGGTGCGAGTTGGCGGGAGGAGCACAGATACGCAGTATTTT
CDR3: CASSLDRVRVGGRSTDTQYF

J: TRBJ2-7
D: TRBD1
size: -
V: TRBV5-6
DNA: TGTGCCAGCAGCTTGTACGGACAGGGTACCGAGCAGTACTTC
CDR3: CASSLYGQGTEQYF

J: TRBJ2-1
D: TRBD1
size: -
V: TRBV7-2
DNA: TGTGCCAGCAGCTGGGACAGGGCGGCCTACAATGAGCAGTTCTTC
CDR3: CASSWDRAAYNEQFF

J: TRBJ2-5
D: TRBD2
size: -
V: TRBV5-1
DNA: TGCGCCAGCAGCCCCTCGGGGGGGCGGAGGGAGACCCAGTACTTC
CDR3: CASSPSGGRRETQYF

J: TRBJ2-5
D: -
size: -
V: TRBV5-1
DNA: TGCGCCAGCAGCTTAACTTTCCAAGAGACCCAGTACTTC
CDR3: CASSLTFQETQYF

J: TRBJ1-2
D: TRBD1
size: -
V: TRBV18
DNA: TGTGCCAGCCCACCTGGGACAGTTTATGGCTACACCTTC
CDR3: CASPPGTVYGYTF

J: TRBJ1-5
D: TRBD1
size: -
V: TRBV7-9
DNA: TGTGCCAGCAGCTCGACAGGGGGCGCGGGTCAGCCCCAGCATTTT
CDR3: CASSSTGGAGQPQHF

J: TRBJ2-3
D: -
size: -
V: TRBV9
DNA: TGTGCCAGCAGCCAAAGTCCTACTAGCACAGATACGCAGTATTTT
CDR3: CASSQSPTSTDTQYF

J: TRBJ1-2
D: -
size: -
V: TRBV29-1
DNA: TGCAGCGGAGGCGACACGAGTTGGGAGGCTAACTATGGCTACACCTTC
CDR3: CSGGDTSWEANYGYTF

J: TRBJ1-1
D: -
size: once
V: TRBV6-5
DNA: TGTGCCAGCAGACAAGGGGCCGCTACGAGCACTGAAGCTTTCTTT
CDR3: CASRQGAATSTEAFF

J: TRBJ1-1
D: -
size: -
V: TRBV7-9
DNA: TGTGCCAGCAGCTTGACTTTGAACACTGAAGCTTTCTTT
CDR3: CASSLTLNTEAFF

J: TRBJ2-1
D: -
size: once
V: TRBV7-9
DNA: TGTGCCAGCACCCACTCGCCCTCCTACAATGAGCAGTTCTTC
CDR3: CASTHSPSYNEQFF

J: TRBJ2-7
D: TRBD2
size: -
V: TRBV4-1
DNA: TGCGCCAGCAGCCAAGATCTTAAGGGACTAGCGGGGGAATACGAGCAGTACTTC
CDR3: CASSQDLKGLAGEYEQYF

J: TRBJ2-2
D: TRBD2
size: -
V: TRBV6-2/TRBV6-3
DNA: TGTGCCAGCAGCCGGGGGGTGAACGGGGAGCTGTTTTTT
CDR3: CASSRGVNGELFF

J: TRBJ1-1
D: -
size: -
V: TRBV7-9
DNA: TGTGCCAGCAGCCGACAGACAGGAAACACTGAAGCTTTCTTT
CDR3: CASSRQTGNTEAFF

J: TRBJ1-6
D: -
size: -
V: TRBV4-2
DNA: TGTGCCAGCAGCCAAGCGAATTCACCCCTCCACTTT
CDR3: CASSQANSPLHF

J: TRBJ1-1
D: -
size: -
V: TRBV7-9
DNA: TGTGCCAGCAGCTTAGGGGTGGCAGCCGCGGGAGCTTTCTTT
CDR3: CASSLGVAAAGAFF

J: TRBJ2-1
D: TRBD1
size: -
V: TRBV7-2
DNA: TGTGCCAGCAGGGGGACAGGGGCCCAAAGCTCCTACAATGAGCAGTTCTTC
CDR3: CASRGTGAQSSYNEQFF

J: TRBJ1-1
D: -
size: -
V: TRBV4-1
DNA: TGCGCCAGCAGCCAAGGTACAGATAACACTGAAGCTTTCTTT
CDR3: CASSQGTDNTEAFF

J: TRBJ1-1
D: -
size: -
V: TRBV9
DNA: TGTGCCAGCAGCGTAGCCCAGGGAAGCACTGAAGCTTTCTTT
CDR3: CASSVAQGSTEAFF

J: TRBJ1-2
D: -
size: -
V: TRBV7-2
DNA: TGTGCCAGCAGCTTAGATATAAGGCAGCTCCCGGGCTATGGCTACACCTTC
CDR3: CASSLDIRQLPGYGYTF

J: TRBJ1-5
D: -
size: -
V: TRBV19
DNA: TGTGCCAGTAGTATAGTCTCCCCGACAGTCCAGCCCCAGCATTTT
CDR3: CASSIVSPTVQPQHF

J: TRBJ1-1
D: -
size: few
V: TRBV6-5
DNA: TGTGCCAGCATGGCAGACTTATTAAAAGGAGGTTTCTTT
CDR3: CASMADLLKGGFF

J: TRBJ2-3
D: TRBD2
size: -
V: TRBV7-2
DNA: TGTGCCAGCAGCACCGGACTAGCGGGGGGGACAGATACGCAGTATTTT
CDR3: CASSTGLAGGTDTQYF

J: TRBJ2-6
D: -
size: -
V: TRBV9
DNA: TGTGCCAGCAGCGTCTTCAGCTCTGGGGCCAACGTCCTGACTTTC
CDR3: CASSVFSSGANVLTF

J: TRBJ1-3
D: -
size: -
V: TRBV3-1/TRBV3-2
DNA: TGTGCCAGCAGCCAAGGGAGATCCGGAAACACCATATATTTT
CDR3: CASSQGRSGNTIYF

J: TRBJ2-3
D: -
size: -
V: TRBV19
DNA: TGTGCCAGTACTAGACGGGTCGCGGATACGCAGTATTTT
CDR3: CASTRRVADTQYF

J: TRBJ2-1
D: TRBD2
size: -
V: TRBV10-1
DNA: TGCGCCAGCAGTGCAAGCGGGGGGGCCACTGTGCAGTTCTTC
CDR3: CASSASGGATVQFF

J: TRBJ1-5
D: -
size: once
V: TRBV29-1
DNA: TGCAGCGTTAAATCAGGGAATCAGCCCCAGCATTTT
CDR3: CSVKSGNQPQHF

J: TRBJ1-2
D: -
size: -
V: TRBV7-2
DNA: TGTGCCAGCAATCCGCAGCGTGGGGCCTATGGCTACACCTTC
CDR3: CASNPQRGAYGYTF

J: TRBJ2-5
D: TRBD2
size: few
V: TRBV6-1
DNA: TGTGCCAGCAGTGAAGCGCGCGGGGGGAACCAGTACTTC
CDR3: CASSEARGGNQYF

J: TRBJ2-1
D: TRBD2
size: -
V: TRBV2
DNA: TGTGCCAGCAGTGTTACCGGGGGACTATTCTTC
CDR3: CASSVTGGLFF

J: TRBJ1-1
D: -
size: -
V: TRBV30
DNA: TGTGCTTACCGGAGCCTCACTGAAGCTTTCTTT
CDR3: CAYRSLTEAFF

J: TRBJ1-2
D: TRBD1
size: -
V: TRBV19
DNA: TGTGCCAGTAGCTGGAGGACAGGGCTTACTAACTATGGCTACACCTTC
CDR3: CASSWRTGLTNYGYTF

J: TRBJ2-5
D: -
size: -
V: TRBV12-3/TRBV12-4
DNA: TGTGCCAGCAGGAACAGAAAAGAGACCCAGTACTTC
CDR3: CASRNRKETQYF

J: TRBJ1-2
D: -
size: -
V: TRBV18
DNA: TGTGCCAGCTCACCCTTGACAGGAGGAGAGGGCTACACCTTC
CDR3: CASSPLTGGEGYTF

J: TRBJ1-2
D: -
size: -
V: TRBV6-1
DNA: TGTGCCAGCAGTGATTGGGCCAGGGAAGGTGGCTACACCTTC
CDR3: CASSDWAREGGYTF

J: TRBJ1-1
D: -
size: -
V: TRBV9
DNA: TGTGCCAGCACCTCCTGGGGGGGGGAACTCGACACTGAAGCTTTCTTT
CDR3: CASTSWGGELDTEAFF

J: TRBJ1-1
D: -
size: -
V: TRBV6-8
DNA: TGTGCCAGCAGTTACGGACTGATAGAAATCAGGGCTTTCTTT
CDR3: CASSYGLIEIRAFF

J: TRBJ2-1
D: -
size: -
V: TRBV28
DNA: TGTGCCAGCAGTTTACTGGCGGGGTACTACAATGAGCAGTTCTTC
CDR3: CASSLLAGYYNEQFF

J: TRBJ1-2
D: -
size: -
V: TRBV7-9
DNA: TGTGCCAGCAGCCCTGTGGGGGGGATCTATGGCTACACCTTC
CDR3: CASSPVGGIYGYTF